Each of the 18 T cell receptor beta chains below was sequenced from the same sample in a study of patients and donors after allogeneic stem cell transplantation. TCRdb independently ran MiXCR on the RT-PCR reads; one entry per CDR3 protein. The data show some 20,000 distinct CDR3 sequences, under 30% seen once. The specimen was blood, either unsorted or a sorted T cell fraction (not recorded which). The origin of the receptors is a human donor who was either an allogeneic HSCT recipient or a stem cell or donor lymphocyte infusion donor (not recorded which). It is not recorded whose cells these are; they may come from a transplant donor.

This clonotype was counted between two and nine times. V usage is TRBV7-9 and J usage is TRBJ1-2; 7 bases match TRBD1. With V trimmed by 5 bases and J by 2 bases, 11 bases remained unmatched. The CDR3 extends over 16 amino acids. CDR1 and CDR2 (germline): SEHNR, FQNEAQ (reference sequence). Here the CDR3 reads CASSPNTQGPNYGYTF. The CDR3, as DNA: TGTGCCAGCAGCCCAAACACACAGGGGCCGAACTATGGCTACACCTTC. Using reference TRBV7-9 and TRBJ1-2 for the parts outside the CDR3, the full variable domain is DTGVSQNPRHKITKRGQNVTFRCDPISEHNRLYWYRQTLGQGPEFLTYFQNEAQLEKSRLLSDRFSAERPKGSFSTLEIQRTEQGDSAMYLCASSPNTQGPNYGYTFGSGTRLTVV.

This sequence joins TRBV27 and TRBJ1-5, with 8 bases identical to TRBD1. Germline V gives CDR1 MNHEY, CDR2 SMNVEV (reference sequence). V shed 4 bases and J 7 bases; nucleotides not matched to a gene: 9. This CDR3 comprises 15 residues. CDR3 sequence reads: CASSSSETGVQPQHF. The CDR3 bases are TGTGCCAGCAGTTCGTCCGAGACAGGGGTACAGCCCCAGCATTTT.

This clonotype was counted only a few times. The V and J genes are TRBV15 and TRBJ2-5; 7 positions match TRBD2. The CDR3 totals 15 residues. Germline assignment: CDR1 LNHNV and CDR2 YYDKDF (reference sequence). After removal of 4 bases from V and 5 bases from J, the junction contained 10 bases not matched to a gene. The CDR3 region has the DNA TGTGCCACCAGCAATTCTCTGACTAGCATTGAGACCCAGTACTTC. Its translation: CATSNSLTSIETQYF.

The chain couples TRBV20-1 to TRBJ1-4, with a weak D call TRBD1 (5 bases). CDR1 and CDR2 from the germline V gene are DFQATT and SNEGSKA (reference sequence). Trimming shortened V by 6 bases and J by 4 bases, and 18 bases separated the two germline ends. The CDR3 totals 15 residues. CDR3 sequence (DNA): TGCAGTGCGGGGCCCTACCGTACCTATAATGAAAAACTGTTTTTT. This gives the protein CSAGPYRTYNEKLFF.

V and J are TRBV12-3 or TRBV12-4 and TRBJ1-3, with 8 bases that match TRBD1. J lost 4 bases, V lost 5 bases, and 4 bases had no gene match. The CDR3 has 14 residues. This chain's CDR3 is CASSQGASGNTIYF. In DNA, the CDR3 is TGTGCCAGCAGTCAGGGGGCATCGGGAAACACCATATATTTT.

This chain joins TRBV20-1 and TRBJ2-4; D gene uncertain. Germline loops: CDR1 DFQATT, CDR2 SNEGSKA (reference sequence). The CDR3 loop spans 12 amino acids. V was clipped by 6 bases and J by 2 bases, with 8 bases between them. The CDR3 nucleotides read TGCAGTGCAGGGCCCTCCAAAAACATTCAGTACTTC. This codes for CSAGPSKNIQYF.

V gene TRBV7-3 combines with J gene TRBJ2-5; a possible D gene is TRBD2 (5 bases). CDR1 and CDR2 (germline): SGHTA, FQGTGA. The germline V and J ends were trimmed by 6 bases and 4 bases, with 15 bases remaining between them. The CDR3 loop spans 14 amino acids. The CDR3 DNA reads TGTGCCAGCAGTTTTGGGAGACCAGGAGAGACCCAGTACTTC. Translated, it gives CASSFGRPGETQYF.

The chain combines TRBV6-6 with TRBJ1-1; possible D gene TRBD1, 5 bases. Deletions cut 4 bases from V and 4 bases from J, with 10 bases between. Looked up from germline, CDR1 is MNHNY and CDR2 is SVGAGI (reference sequence). The CDR3 has 13 residues. This CDR3 reads CASSSLGGTEAFF. As DNA, the CDR3 is TGTGCCAGCAGTTCCTTGGGGGGCACTGAAGCTTTCTTT.

This clonotype was observed a few times. This chain uses TRBV20-1 with TRBJ1-2; TRBD1 matches 8 bases. The J segment lost 8 bases and the V segment lost 2 bases, leaving 7 bases of the junction unmatched. The CDR3 loop spans 13 amino acids. Looked up from germline, CDR1 is DFQATT and CDR2 is SNEGSKA (reference sequence). The CDR3 spells CSARLGQGRGYTF. In nucleotides, the CDR3 is TGCAGTGCTAGACTAGGACAGGGCCGCGGCTACACCTTC.

This clonotype was recorded a few times. V usage is TRBV20-1 and J usage is TRBJ2-7; D gene ambiguous. Trimming stripped 3 bases from V and 2 bases from J, with 5 bases between. This CDR3 comprises 11 residues. The germline gives CDR1 DFQATT, CDR2 SNEGSKA (reference sequence). CDR3 sequence reads: CSARAAYEQYF. The CDR3 DNA sequence: TGCAGTGCTAGGGCTGCCTACGAGCAGTACTTC.

This clonotype has a single count. The genes are TRBV7-2 and TRBJ1-2; TRBD1 matches at 8 bases. This CDR3 is built from 15 residues. Germline CDR1 is SGHTA and CDR2 is FQGNSA. Trimming removed 5 bases from V and 0 bases from J; junction bases left unmatched: 5. CDR3 residues: CASSLGQAPNYGYTF. The CDR3 nucleotides read TGTGCCAGCAGCCTGGGACAGGCCCCTAACTATGGCTACACCTTC.

This clonotype was detected a few times. The chain links TRBV7-2 to TRBJ1-6; the D is unclear. V was clipped by 1 base and J by 7 bases, with 5 bases between them. CDR3 length equals 13 residues. From germline, CDR1 is SGHTA and CDR2 FQGNSA. In nucleotides, the CDR3 is TGTGCCAGCAGCTTAGAGAGGAATTCACCCCTCCACTTT. This sequence encodes CASSLERNSPLHF. Using reference TRBV7-2 and TRBJ1-6 for the parts outside the CDR3, the full variable domain is GAGVSQSPSNKVTEKGKDVELRCDPISGHTALYWYRQSLGQGLEFLIYFQGNSAPDKSGLPSDRFSAERTGGSVSTLTIQRTQQEDSAVYLCASSLERNSPLHFGNGTRLTVT.

This clonotype is termed large. The V call is TRBV7-2, the J call TRBJ1-6; possibly TRBD1 for D (5 bases). The CDR3 totals 16 residues. Trimming removed 1 base from V and 7 bases from J, with 14 bases in between. Germline loops: CDR1 SGHTA, CDR2 FQGNSA. CDR3 amino acids: CASSLDGTRRNSPLHF. The CDR3 DNA reads as TGTGCCAGCAGCTTAGATGGGACCCGACGGAATTCACCCCTCCACTTT.

This chain uses TRBV20-1 with TRBJ1-1; D is unresolved. The CDR3 is made up of 16 amino acids. Germline-derived CDR1 and CDR2 are DFQATT and SNEGSKA (reference sequence). V shed 5 bases and J shed 1 base, with 20 bases lying between them. The CDR3 DNA is TGCAGTGCTTCGCAACCTTTTTTGGCAGGGAACACTGAAGCTTTCTTT. Translating gives CSASQPFLAGNTEAFF.

The V and J genes are TRBV7-2 and TRBJ1-6; TRBD1 aligns across 9 bases. The CDR3 runs to 13 residues. Trimming removed 7 bases from V and 6 bases from J; junction bases left unmatched: 1. The germline CDR1 and CDR2 sequences are SGHTA and FQGNSA. As DNA, the CDR3 is TGTGCCAGCATGACAGGGGGTAATTCACCCCTCCACTTT. Translating it yields CASMTGGNSPLHF. Based on the CDR3 plus reference TRBV7-2 and TRBJ1-6, the full variable domain is GAGVSQSPSNKVTEKGKDVELRCDPISGHTALYWYRQSLGQGLEFLIYFQGNSAPDKSGLPSDRFSAERTGGSVSTLTIQRTQQEDSAVYLCASMTGGNSPLHFGNGTRLTVT.

The sample holds a few counts of this clonotype. This chain links TRBV5-6 with TRBJ1-2, with no clear D. The CDR3 length is 12 residues. Trimming removed 1 base at V and 8 bases at J, with 9 bases between. The germline gives CDR1 SGHDT, CDR2 YYEEEE. DNA for the CDR3: TGTGCCAGCAGCTTGAGCTGGGGAGGCTACACCTTC. Translated, it gives CASSLSWGGYTF.

Only a few counts were recorded for this clonotype. The gene calls are TRBV7-2 and TRBJ1-5; no firm D call. The CDR3 extends over 16 amino acids. Per the germline V gene, CDR1 is SGHTA and CDR2 is FQGNSA. Trimming cost V 1 base and J 7 bases, with 17 bases left between them. The CDR3 reads CASSLGIGGLGQPQHF. CDR3 DNA: TGTGCCAGCAGCTTAGGGATTGGAGGGTTGGGGCAGCCCCAGCATTTT.

This clonotype was seen repeatedly, ten times or more. The chain's CDR3 is CASSLRTDTQYF. The CDR3 DNA follows: TGTGCCAGCAGCCTGAGAACAGATACGCAGTATTTT. The V call is TRBV12-3 or TRBV12-4, the J call TRBJ2-3; D ambiguous. The CDR3 consists of 12 residues. The germline V and J ends were trimmed by 6 bases and 3 bases, with 7 bases remaining between them.